Shown below are 20 T cell receptor beta chains from a single sample sequenced in a study of cytomegalovirus exposure and HLA in healthy donors. The PCR made use of 60 Vbeta and 13 Jbeta primers. This table comes from immunoSEQ multiplex PCR, and its TCRdb copy is limited to in-frame clones, with some not included. This table has 150,000 to 200,000 clones, over 65% appearing once. Sequencing was performed on PBMCs. The receptor set was obtained from a woman aged 25 to 39 in good health and CMV-seropositive.

V usage is TRBV9 and J usage is TRBJ2-1, with D perhaps matching TRBD2 (6 bases). Trimming pared 3 bases from V and 2 bases from J, leaving 18 bases between. The CDR3 extends over 17 amino acids. Germline V lookup: CDR1 SGDLS, CDR2 YYNGEE. Here the CDR3 DNA reads TGTGCCAGCAGCGACCCCCCCGGGAGCGCTGCCTACAATGAGCAGTTCTTC. Protein product: CASSDPPGSAAYNEQFF.

The DNA for the CDR3 is TGTGCCAGCAGTTTAGGAGGGACCGGTTACGAGCAGTACTTC. This codes for CASSLGGTGYEQYF. This chain uses TRBV6-6 with TRBJ2-7; a possible D gene is TRBD2 (6 bases). Trimming stripped 4 bases from V and 4 bases from J, with 14 bases between. Germline lookup yields CDR1 MNHNY and CDR2 SVGAGI (reference sequence). CDR3 length equals 14 residues.

The J gene is TRBJ2-1, the V gene TRBV18, with TRBD2 matching 9 bases. Germline V lookup: CDR1 KGHSH, CDR2 LQKENI. The CDR3 sequence is 17 residues long. V lost 6 bases to trimming and J lost 0 bases; unmatched junction nucleotides: 9. CDR3 residues: CASSQSLAGSSYNEQFF. The CDR3 DNA follows: TGTGCCAGCTCTCAATCGCTAGCGGGGAGCTCCTACAATGAGCAGTTCTTC.

The rearrangement links TRBV19 to TRBJ1-2; maybe TRBD1 (6 bases). The CDR3 totals 15 residues. Germline-derived CDR1 and CDR2 are LNHDA and SQIVND (reference sequence). V lost 4 bases and J 4 bases, leaving 16 bases between the germline ends. CDR3 nucleotides: TGTGCCAGTAGTAGCCAGGGGATTTTGAGCTATGGCTACACCTTC. Encoded protein: CASSSQGILSYGYTF.

This clone was detected only once. The chain uses TRBV13 and TRBJ2-5; D may be TRBD2 (5 bases). Trimming pared 1 base from V and 2 bases from J, leaving 8 bases between. The CDR3 spans 14 residues. CDR1 PRHDT and CDR2 FYEKMQ come from the germline V gene (reference sequence). The CDR3 region has the DNA TGTGCCAGCAGCTTAGCCGGCGGGCAAGAGACCCAGTACTTC. Translated, it gives CASSLAGGQETQYF.

The J gene is TRBJ2-7, the V gene TRBV21-1; no DNA check was done on the table's D call, TRBD2. TRBV21-1 constitutes a pseudogene. The CDR3 contains 12 residues. The CDR3 coding sequence is TGTGCCAGCAATAAAGAGGAGTTGGGGAGTTACTTC. Protein: CASNKEELGSYF.

There are a few counts of this clone. Written as DNA, the CDR3 is TGTGCCAGCAGTGCTAGCGGGAGGGCCGGGTCATTCGGGAAGTTCTTC. It encodes CASSASGRAGSFGKFF. The chain links TRBV25-1 to TRBJ2-1; TRBD2 agrees at 12 bases. V lost 4 bases, J lost 14 bases, and 15 bases stayed unmatched. Per germline, CDR1 MGHDK and CDR2 SYGVNS. The CDR3 runs to 16 residues.

The CDR3 here is CAWRWGSGSYNEQFF. Written as DNA, the CDR3 is TGTGCCTGGAGATGGGGCAGCGGGTCCTACAATGAGCAGTTCTTC. This chain uses TRBV30 with TRBJ2-1, with D maybe TRBD2 (6 bases). The CDR3 runs 15 residues. Trimming took off 3 bases at V and 1 base at J, with 13 bases between the two ends. Germline V gene lookup returns CDR1 GTSNPN and CDR2 SVGIG (reference sequence).

This chain joins TRBV27 and TRBJ1-4, with 11 bases that match TRBD1. V lost 6 bases, J lost 8 bases, and 5 bases stayed unmatched. The germline gives CDR1 MNHEY, CDR2 SMNVEV (reference sequence). The CDR3 extends over 14 amino acids. CDR3 amino acids: CASSWDRGSEKLFF. For the CDR3, the DNA is TGTGCCAGCAGCTGGGACAGGGGGAGCGAAAAACTGTTTTTT.

This clone was detected a few times. This chain connects TRBV6-5 to TRBJ1-1; the match to TRBD1 covers 8 bases. J lost 6 bases, V lost 10 bases, and 7 bases had no gene match. CDR1 is MNHEY, CDR2 SVGAGI, per germline. The CDR3 covers 12 residues. The DNA for the CDR3 is TGTGCCACAGGGGGCGATAGTTCTGAAGCTTTCTTT. It is translated as CATGGDSSEAFF.

The chain combines TRBV5-1 with TRBJ1-3; D ambiguous. CDR3 size: 16 residues. V lost 4 bases to trimming and J lost 2 bases, with 16 bases between them. Germline V gene lookup returns CDR1 SGHRS and CDR2 YFSETQ. CDR3 loop: CASSLDSPAAGNTIYF. CDR3 bases: TGCGCCAGCAGCCTGGACTCGCCGGCGGCTGGAAACACCATATATTTT.

The J gene is TRBJ2-2, the V gene TRBV10-1, with D perhaps matching TRBD2 (6 bases). Germline V gives CDR1 WNHNN, CDR2 SYGVQD (reference sequence). The CDR3 spans 15 residues. V lost 8 bases and J lost 4, with 17 bases in between. CDR3 nucleotide sequence: TGCGCCAGCGGCCGGGACTGGTCTACCACCGGGGAGCTGTTTTTT. Translation: CASGRDWSTTGELFF.

The rearrangement uses TRBV2 and TRBJ1-6; D unclear. This CDR3 is 15 amino acids long. Per germline, CDR1 SNHLY and CDR2 FYNNEI. Trimming took off 5 bases at V and 7 bases at J, with 15 bases between the two ends. CDR3 amino acids: CASSPRVGENSPLHF. The CDR3 DNA reads TGTGCCAGCAGTCCAAGGGTTGGGGAGAATTCACCCCTCCACTTT.

The genes are TRBV5-4 and TRBJ1-4, with TRBD1 identical over 9 bases. The V and J ends lost 7 bases and 8 bases, in that order; junction bases with no gene match: 12. Germline loops: CDR1 SGHNT, CDR2 YYREEE (reference sequence). This CDR3 comprises 15 residues. The DNA of the CDR3 is TGTGCCAGCGGCTCCGGGACAGGGACGGGCGAAAAACTGTTTTTT. It yields the protein CASGSGTGTGEKLFF.

The chain employs TRBV10-3 and TRBJ2-1; 9 nucleotides line up with TRBD2. Looked up from germline, CDR1 is ENHRY and CDR2 is SYGVKD. The CDR3 contains 13 residues. Losses at the gene ends were 10 bases for V and 5 bases for J; bases not matched to a gene: 6. DNA for the CDR3: TGTGCCACCCGACTAGCGGCAAACAATGAGCAGTTCTTC. This codes for CATRLAANNEQFF.

This rearrangement joins TRBV7-8 to TRBJ2-3; D possibly corresponds to TRBD1 (7 bases). Germline V lookup: CDR1 SGHVS, CDR2 FQNEAQ. The CDR3 length is 14 residues. Trimming removed 5 bases at V and 7 bases at J, with 16 bases between. The CDR3 sequence: CASSVSGGPYTQYF. The CDR3 bases are TGTGCCAGCAGCGTATCAGGGGGGCCCTATACGCAGTATTTT.

V is TRBV13 and J is TRBJ1-1; TRBD1 aligns across 8 bases. J lost 8 bases, V lost 5 bases, and 10 bases had no gene match. Germline V gene lookup returns CDR1 PRHDT and CDR2 FYEKMQ (reference sequence). The CDR3 is 14 residues long. CDR3 nucleotide sequence: TGTGCCAGCAGCCTTCGGACAGGGACCAGGGAAGCTTTCTTT. It specifies CASSLRTGTREAFF.

The CDR3 DNA reads as TGTGCCAGTAGTATAATTCCGACGACAGGAATTACGTCCTACGAGCAGTACTTC. Protein: CASSIIPTTGITSYEQYF. The chain couples TRBV19 to TRBJ2-7; TRBD1 is a possible D gene (6 bases). V dropped 2 bases and J dropped 1 base, with 21 bases sitting between them. CDR1 is LNHDA and CDR2 is SQIVND in the germline V gene (reference sequence). CDR3 length: 18 amino acids. The variable domain in full, with the rest retrieved from reference TRBV19 and TRBJ2-7, is DGGITQSPKYLFRKEGQNVTLSCEQNLNHDAMYWYRQDPGQGLRLIYYSQIVNDFQKGDIAEGYSVSREKKESFPLTVTSAQKNPTAFYLCASSIIPTTGITSYEQYFGPGTRLTVT.

In this sample, this clone turned up once. V usage is TRBV2 and J usage is TRBJ2-3; 12 nucleotides agree with TRBD2. CDR3 length: 22 residues. CDR1 is SNHLY and CDR2 is FYNNEI in the germline V gene. The J segment lost 2 bases and the V segment lost 7 bases, leaving 25 bases of the junction unmatched. The CDR3 nucleotides are TGTGCCAGCAAACCCAGATCGAGTCTAGCGGGAGGGCCGTCATTGGCCACAGATACGCAGTATTTT. This encodes CASKPRSSLAGGPSLATDTQYF.

The chain joins TRBV7-2 to TRBJ2-1; TRBD2 might be the D (6 bases). The CDR3 is made up of 14 amino acids. CDR1 is SGHTA, CDR2 FQGNSA, per germline. V lost 5 bases, J lost 7 bases, and 15 bases lay in between. CDR3 region: CASSPRARGNEQFF. In DNA, the CDR3 is TGTGCCAGCAGCCCGAGGGCCCGGGGGAATGAGCAGTTCTTC.